Listed below are T cell receptor beta chains from one sample, sequenced in a study of cytomegalovirus exposure and HLA in healthy donors. The protocol was immunoSEQ multiplex PCR, while the TCRdb copy is restricted to in-frame clones and leaves out a portion. This sample has 150,000 to 200,000 clones, with around 85% found just once. Sequenced sample: PBMCs. These receptors all stem from a woman aged 50 to 65 in good health and CMV-seronegative. Both conserved end residues are part of each CDR3. A D gene is named only where the DNA matches it firmly. Size is omitted from some rows. Given values are once, few, many or a class for expanded clones.

d_call clone_size j_call v_call cdr3_aa cdr3_nt
TRBD2 . TRBJ2-5 TRBV4-3 CASSQDVLAKETQYF TGCGCCAGCAGCCAAGACGTACTAGCGAAAGAGACCCAGTACTTC
. . TRBJ2-7 TRBV6-1 CASSETRFGGRPYEQYF TGTGCCAGCAGTGAGACCCGGTTCGGGGGGCGACCCTACGAGCAGTACTTC
TRBD1 . TRBJ2-3 TRBV2 CASSRNRGPDTQYF TGTGCCAGCAGCAGGAACAGGGGGCCAGATACGCAGTATTTT
. few TRBJ2-5 TRBV28 CASSRGIATVGWYF TGTGCCAGCAGCCGGGGAATTGCTACGGTCGGGTGGTACTTC
TRBD1 . TRBJ2-5 TRBV5-6 CASSRTGEETQYF TGTGCCAGCAGCCGGACAGGGGAAGAGACCCAGTACTTC
TRBD1 . TRBJ2-7 TRBV28 CASTRGRWSYEQYF TGTGCCAGCACAAGGGGGCGCTGGTCCTACGAGCAGTACTTC
. . TRBJ1-3 TRBV21-1 CASSIGPIHRGHSSGNTIYF TGTGCCAGCAGCATAGGCCCTATTCACAGGGGCCATTCCTCTGGAAACACCATATATTTT
TRBD1 . TRBJ2-7 TRBV15 CATSRGTGRDEQYF TGTGCCACCAGCAGGGGGACAGGCCGCGACGAGCAGTACTTC
. . TRBJ2-5 TRBV7-8 CASSPPGWGDQETQYF TGTGCCAGCAGCCCACCTGGGTGGGGGGACCAAGAGACCCAGTACTTC
TRBD1 . TRBJ2-3 TRBV5-1 CASSIQTGRSTDTQYF TGCGCCAGCAGCATACAGACAGGGAGAAGCACAGATACGCAGTATTTT
TRBD1 . TRBJ2-7 TRBV28 CASSVGQGSYEQYF TGTGCCAGCTCCGTGGGACAGGGGTCCTACGAGCAGTACTTC
TRBD2 . TRBJ2-3 TRBV5-1 CASSSGLAGGVVRTDTQYF TGCGCCAGCAGCTCCGGACTAGCGGGAGGGGTCGTTCGCACAGATACGCAGTATTTT
TRBD1 . TRBJ2-7 TRBV30 CAWTHRGGTGFYEQYF TGTGCCTGGACCCATCGGGGCGGGACAGGGTTCTACGAGCAGTACTTC
TRBD1 . TRBJ1-5 TRBV28 CASSFYRGLGDQPQHF TGTGCCAGCAGTTTTTACAGGGGCCTTGGGGATCAGCCCCAGCATTTT
. . TRBJ2-3 TRBV5-4 CASSLVGKDTQYF TGTGCCAGCAGCTTGGTCGGGAAGGATACGCAGTATTTT
. . TRBJ1-4 TRBV5-1 CASSLGQTFNEKLFF TGCGCCAGCAGCTTGGGACAGACTTTTAATGAAAAACTGTTTTTT
TRBD2 . TRBJ2-3 TRBV7-2 CASSPAGRVGTDTQYF TGTGCCAGCAGCCCTGCCGGGAGGGTGGGCACAGATACGCAGTATTTT
TRBD1 . TRBJ2-1 TRBV6-1 CASSEGTGSYNEQFF TGTGCCAGCAGTGAAGGGACAGGGTCCTACAATGAGCAGTTCTTC
TRBD2 . TRBJ2-1 TRBV12-5 CASGSQGLAGVMKDNEQFF TGTGCTAGTGGTTCCCAGGGACTAGCGGGAGTAATGAAGGACAATGAGCAGTTCTTC
TRBD1 . TRBJ1-2 TRBV4-2 CASSLDREVSYGYTF TGTGCCAGCAGCCTCGACAGGGAGGTTAGCTATGGCTACACCTTC
. . TRBJ2-7 TRBV9 CASSVRTGTEQYF TGTGCCAGCAGCGTCAGAACAGGAACCGAGCAGTACTTC
TRBD2 . TRBJ2-7 TRBV28 CASSLGPGGEQYF TGTGCCAGCAGTTTAGGGCCGGGGGGGGAGCAGTACTTC
TRBD2 . TRBJ2-7 TRBV2 CAMILRDSSGTIYEQYF TGTGCCATGATTTTAAGGGATTCTAGCGGGACTATCTACGAGCAGTACTTC
. . TRBJ2-1 TRBV19 CASSIGPGPKYNEQFF TGTGCCAGTAGTATAGGCCCAGGCCCGAAATACAATGAGCAGTTCTTC
TRBD2 . TRBJ2-2 TRBV27 CASSPQREVSGELFF TGTGCCAGCAGTCCGCAGCGGGAGGTCTCCGGGGAGCTGTTTTTT